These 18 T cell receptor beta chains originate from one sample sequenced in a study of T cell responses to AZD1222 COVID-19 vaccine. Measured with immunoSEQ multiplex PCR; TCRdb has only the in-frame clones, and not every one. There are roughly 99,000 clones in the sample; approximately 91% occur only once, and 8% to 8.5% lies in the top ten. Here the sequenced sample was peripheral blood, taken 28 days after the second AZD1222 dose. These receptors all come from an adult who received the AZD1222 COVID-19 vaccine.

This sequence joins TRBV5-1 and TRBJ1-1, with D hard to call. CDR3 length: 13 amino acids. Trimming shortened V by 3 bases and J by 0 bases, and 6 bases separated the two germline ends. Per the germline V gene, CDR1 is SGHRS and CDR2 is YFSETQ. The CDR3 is CASSSQMNTEAFF. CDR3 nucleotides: TGCGCCAGCAGCTCCCAGATGAACACTGAAGCTTTCTTT.

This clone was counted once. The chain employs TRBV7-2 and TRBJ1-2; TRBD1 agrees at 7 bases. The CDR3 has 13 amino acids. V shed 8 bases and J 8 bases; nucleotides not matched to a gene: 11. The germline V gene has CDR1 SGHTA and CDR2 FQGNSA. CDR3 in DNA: TGTGCCAGCCAGACAGGGCCTTCAAGCGGCTACACCTTC. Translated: CASQTGPSSGYTF.

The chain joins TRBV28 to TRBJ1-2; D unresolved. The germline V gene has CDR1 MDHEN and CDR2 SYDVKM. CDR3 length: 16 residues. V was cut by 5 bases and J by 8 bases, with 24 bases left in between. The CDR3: CASSLIRKQEREGYTF. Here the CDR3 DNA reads TGTGCCAGCAGTCTTATTAGAAAGCAGGAAAGGGAAGGCTACACCTTC.

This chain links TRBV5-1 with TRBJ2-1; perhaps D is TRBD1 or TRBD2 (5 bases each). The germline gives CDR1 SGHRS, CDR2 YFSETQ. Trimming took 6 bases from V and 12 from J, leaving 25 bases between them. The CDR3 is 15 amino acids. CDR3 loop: CASKLSQGPEGRQFF. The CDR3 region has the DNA TGCGCCAGCAAGCTCTCGCAGGGCCCCGAGGGGAGGCAGTTCTTC.

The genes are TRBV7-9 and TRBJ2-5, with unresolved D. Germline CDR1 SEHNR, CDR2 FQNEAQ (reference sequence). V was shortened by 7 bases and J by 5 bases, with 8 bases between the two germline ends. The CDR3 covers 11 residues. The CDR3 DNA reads TGTGCCAGCACCCCAGCTGAGACCCAGTACTTC. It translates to CASTPAETQYF.

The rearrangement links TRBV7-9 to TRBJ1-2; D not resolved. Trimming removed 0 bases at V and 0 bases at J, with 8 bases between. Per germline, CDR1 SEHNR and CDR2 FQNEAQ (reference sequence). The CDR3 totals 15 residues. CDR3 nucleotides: TGTGCCAGCAGCTTAGCCGGACGGACTAACTATGGCTACACCTTC. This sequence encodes CASSLAGRTNYGYTF.

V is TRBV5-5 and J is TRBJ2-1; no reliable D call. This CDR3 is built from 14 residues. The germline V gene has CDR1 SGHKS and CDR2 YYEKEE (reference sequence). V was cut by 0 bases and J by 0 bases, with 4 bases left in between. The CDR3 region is CASSLVGSYNEQFF. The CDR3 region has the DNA TGTGCCAGCAGCTTGGTCGGCTCCTACAATGAGCAGTTCTTC.

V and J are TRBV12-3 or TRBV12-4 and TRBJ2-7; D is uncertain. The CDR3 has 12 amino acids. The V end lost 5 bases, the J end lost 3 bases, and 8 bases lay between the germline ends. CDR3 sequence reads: CASSESDYEQYF. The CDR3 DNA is TGTGCCAGCAGTGAGAGCGACTACGAGCAGTACTTC.

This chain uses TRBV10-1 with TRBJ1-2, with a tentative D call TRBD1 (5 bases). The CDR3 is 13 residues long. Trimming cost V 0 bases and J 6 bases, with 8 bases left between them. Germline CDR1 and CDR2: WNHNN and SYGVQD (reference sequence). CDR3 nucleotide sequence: TGCGCCAGCAGTGAGTCGAGGGGTCATGGCTACACCTTC. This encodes CASSESRGHGYTF.

CDR3 DNA sequence: TGTGCCAGCAGTATACAGGGGGCCCGGTATGGCTACACCTTC. This codes for CASSIQGARYGYTF. The chain couples TRBV2 to TRBJ1-2; 9 nucleotides align to TRBD1. The CDR3 spans 14 residues. V trimming: 5 bases; J trimming: 5 bases; junction bases outside the gene matches: 6. CDR1 is SNHLY and CDR2 is FYNNEI in the germline V gene. The full variable domain, rest sourced from reference TRBV2 and TRBJ1-2, is EPEVTQTPSHQVTQMGQEVILRCVPISNHLYFYWYRQILGQKVEFLVSFYNNEISEKSEIFDDQFSVERPDGSNFTLKIRSTKLEDSAMYFCASSIQGARYGYTFGSGTRLTVV.

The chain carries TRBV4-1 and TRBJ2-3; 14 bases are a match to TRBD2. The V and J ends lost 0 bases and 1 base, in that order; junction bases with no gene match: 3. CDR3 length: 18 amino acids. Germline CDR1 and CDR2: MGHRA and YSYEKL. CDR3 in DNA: TGCGCCAGCAGCCAAGATGGACTAGCGGGAGGTCGCACAGATACGCAGTATTTT. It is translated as CASSQDGLAGGRTDTQYF.

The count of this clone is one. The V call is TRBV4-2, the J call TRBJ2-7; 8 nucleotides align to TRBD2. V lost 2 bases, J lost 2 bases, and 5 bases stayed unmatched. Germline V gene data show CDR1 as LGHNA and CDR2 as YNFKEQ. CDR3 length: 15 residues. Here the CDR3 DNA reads TGTGCCAGCAGCCAACGACTAGCGCGAGCCTACGAGCAGTACTTC. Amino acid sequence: CASSQRLARAYEQYF.

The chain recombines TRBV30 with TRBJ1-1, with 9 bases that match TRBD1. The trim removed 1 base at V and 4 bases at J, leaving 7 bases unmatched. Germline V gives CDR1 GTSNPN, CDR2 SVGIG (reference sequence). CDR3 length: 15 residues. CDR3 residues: CAWSAYGTGITEAFF. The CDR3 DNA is TGTGCCTGGAGTGCCTATGGGACAGGGATCACTGAAGCTTTCTTT.

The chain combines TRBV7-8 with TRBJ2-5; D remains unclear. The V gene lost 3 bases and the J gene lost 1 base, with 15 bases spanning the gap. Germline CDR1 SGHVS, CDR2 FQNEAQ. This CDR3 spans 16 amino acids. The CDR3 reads CASSFRKEPPQETQYF. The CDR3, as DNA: TGTGCCAGCAGCTTTCGGAAAGAACCCCCCCAAGAGACCCAGTACTTC.

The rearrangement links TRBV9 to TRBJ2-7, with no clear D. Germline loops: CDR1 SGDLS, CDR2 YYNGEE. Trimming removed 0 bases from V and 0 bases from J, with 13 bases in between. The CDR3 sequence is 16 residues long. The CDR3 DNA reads TGTGCCAGCAGCGTAGGTAGTTGGGTTGACTCCTACGAGCAGTACTTC. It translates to CASSVGSWVDSYEQYF.

Here the CDR3 reads CASSPPTVVSYNEQFF. Here the CDR3 DNA reads TGTGCCAGCAGCCCCCCGACAGTCGTCTCCTACAATGAGCAGTTCTTC. V gene TRBV28 combines with J gene TRBJ2-1, with a possible D match to TRBD1 (5 bases). CDR3 length: 16 amino acids. Germline V gene data show CDR1 as MDHEN and CDR2 as SYDVKM. V was clipped by 6 bases and J by 0 bases, with 15 bases between them.

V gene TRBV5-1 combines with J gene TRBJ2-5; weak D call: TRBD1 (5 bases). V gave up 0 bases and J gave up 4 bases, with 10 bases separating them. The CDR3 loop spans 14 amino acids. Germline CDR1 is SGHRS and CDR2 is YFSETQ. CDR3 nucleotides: TGCGCCAGCAGCTTGGTACAGGCTGGAGAGACCCAGTACTTC. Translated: CASSLVQAGETQYF.

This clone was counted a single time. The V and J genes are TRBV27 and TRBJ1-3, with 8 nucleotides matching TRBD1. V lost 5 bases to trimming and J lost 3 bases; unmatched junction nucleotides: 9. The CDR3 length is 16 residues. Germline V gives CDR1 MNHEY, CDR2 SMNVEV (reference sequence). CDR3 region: CASSPTTGGYGNTIYF. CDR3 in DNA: TGTGCCAGCAGTCCCACCACAGGGGGTTATGGAAACACCATATATTTT.